This T cell receptor (beta chain) was captured in a study of cytomegalovirus exposure and HLA in healthy donors. PCR employed 60 Vbeta and 13 Jbeta primers. The method was immunoSEQ multiplex PCR; TCRdb's version includes in-frame clones alone and lacks a portion of them. The table includes roughly 150,000 clones, around 75% detected once. Losses at the gene ends were 4 bases for V and 2 bases for J; bases not matched to a gene: 3. CDR1 and CDR2 (germline): MNHEY, SVGAGI. There are 15 residues in the CDR3. Study-wide results and limits: Diagnosis of cytomegalovirus status made by the classifier reportedly showed high specificity and sensitivity. Likely technical artifact: a cluster of highly shared sequence variants. There were some V segments, including TRBV6-2 and TRBV6-3, excluded as indistinguishable.

As regards this clone: Its cognate antigen is unknown.

The chain uses TRBV6-5 and TRBJ2-5; 11 bases align to TRBD2. Sequencing input: PBMCs. This clonotype originated in a male donor in good health and CMV-seronegative. The CDR3 coding sequence is TGTGCCAGCAGTTTGGGACTAGCGGAACAAGAGACCCAGTACTTC. This gives the protein CASSLGLAEQETQYF.